This T cell receptor beta chain was sequenced for a study of cytomegalovirus exposure and HLA in healthy donors. Overall study findings and caveats: Most sequenced TCRs were rare (though some public TCRs occurred in many donors).

PCR primers comprised 60 Vbeta and 13 Jbeta primers. Produced via immunoSEQ multiplex PCR; TCRdb's table is partial and in-frame only. Of about 170,000 clones detected, around three quarters appear once; the ten largest clones hold 1%. V gave up 0 bases and J gave up 3 bases, with 9 bases separating them. CDR1 SGDLS and CDR2 YYNGEE come from the germline V gene. The CDR3 runs to 14 residues. Concerning this clone itself: Its antigen is unknown.

V usage is TRBV9 and J usage is TRBJ1-2; D uncertain. Material: PBMCs. The origin of this receptor is a woman aged 45-65 years in good health and CMV-seropositive. This CDR3 is CASSVAPQDYGYTF. In DNA, the CDR3 is TGTGCCAGCAGCGTAGCTCCGCAGGACTATGGCTACACCTTC.